One and the same sample provided the 2 T cell receptor beta chains below, sequenced in a study of blood T cell repertoires in COVID-19 (dated by TCRdb to 2018 to 2021). The library came from the immunoSEQ multiplex PCR assay. TCRdb carries this immuneACCESS record with in-frame sequences only. Its versions omit some clonotypes, under half of them owing to an unresolved V gene in the studies checked, with the rest unexplained. The sample table lists under 120,000 clones, 65% to 75% of them with a count of one. The ten largest clones represent roughly 6.2% of the sample. The material sequenced was peripheral blood. These receptors were taken from an elderly man with acute or convalescent COVID-19.

The V call is TRBV30, the J call TRBJ2-1; TRBD1 aligns across 10 bases. The V gene end was trimmed by 3 bases and the J gene end by 14 bases; junction bases not matched to a gene: 7. This CDR3 region has 12 residues. The V gene's germline CDR1 is GTSNPN and CDR2 SVGIG (reference sequence). The CDR3 spells CAWRGQGLGKFF. The DNA of the CDR3 is TGTGCCTGGAGGGGACAGGGGTTAGGAAAGTTCTTC. Full variable domain (rest looked up from reference TRBV30 and TRBJ2-1): SQTIHQWPATLVQPVGSPLSLECTVEGTSNPNLYWYRQAAGRGLQLLFYSVGIGQISSEVPQNLSASRPQDRQFILSSKKLLLSDSGFYLCAWRGQGLGKFFGPGTRLTVL.

The chain couples TRBV3-1 (or the pseudogene TRBV3-2) to TRBJ2-7, with 11 bases identical to TRBD1. The CDR3 extends over 15 amino acids. V lost 5 bases to trimming and J lost 3 bases; unmatched junction nucleotides: 6. Germline CDR1 is LGHDT and CDR2 is YNNKEL (reference sequence). The CDR3 DNA reads TGTGCCAGCAGCACCACCGGGACAGGGGGCTACGAGCAGTACTTC. Its protein is CASSTTGTGGYEQYF.